This TCR beta chain was sequenced during a study of cytomegalovirus exposure and HLA in healthy donors. From germline, CDR1 is MGHRA and CDR2 YSYEKL. Unmatched junction bases numbered 4, after V lost 4 bases and J lost 5 bases. This CDR3 region has 14 residues. The PCR employed 60 Vbeta primers together with 13 Jbeta primers. The repertoire was sequenced with immunoSEQ multiplex PCR; TCRdb's copy has only in-frame clones and lacks some. The table lists tens of thousands of clones, 60% to 75% of them singletons, with about 22% in the top ten. The sequencing sample was made of PBMCs. The TCR comes from a man aged 40-49 years in good health and CMV-seropositive. This chain joins TRBV4-1 and TRBJ2-5, with 10 bases that match TRBD2. The CDR3 DNA follows: TGCGCCAGCAGCCTTGGGACTAGCGATGAGACCCAGTACTTC. Translation gives CASSLGTSDETQYF.